This TCR beta chain is from a study of blood T cell repertoires in COVID-19. Across the whole study: T cells, B-cell-depleted T cells, or PBMCs provided the cDNA or gDNA that served as material.

CDR3 length equals 13 residues. Germline V gene sequence: CDR1 SGHTA, CDR2 FQGNSA. Trimming took off 6 bases at V and 7 bases at J, with 13 bases between the two ends. Here immunoSEQ multiplex PCR was the method, and the copy in TCRdb shows in-frame clones only, minus some. The sample has some 220,000 clones, approximately 85% seen once. This receptor was taken from an older woman with COVID-19, enrolled during active disease. The sequenced material came from peripheral blood. This chain links TRBV7-2 with TRBJ1-5, with a possible D match to TRBD1 (6 bases). The DNA of the CDR3 is TGTGCCAGCAGAGGACAGCCAGAGCAGCCCCAGCATTTT. It is translated as CASRGQPEQPQHF.